This T cell receptor (beta chain) appears in the sequencing data of a study of blood T cells in healthy people across ages. Study information: There was about one barcoded beta molecule captured by template switching per two T cells.

Primed by a sample-barcoded 5' primer and a J-beta primer mix, a second PCR proceeded for 7 to 11 cycles. Each cDNA was tagged by a template-switch adaptor containing 12 random nucleotides. TCRdb itself ran the 5' RACE reads through MiXCR, one entry per CDR3 protein. Of some 710,000 distinct CDR3 sequences listed, 20% to 25% are singletons. General study findings and limits: Correlation between TCR beta diversity and naive T cell percentage was strong. Fewer expanded clones and more diversity marked long-lived versus aged donors.

This clonotype was recorded a few times. The target antigen is unknown. CDR1 and CDR2 (germline): KGHDR, SFDVKD. Trimming cost V 4 bases and J 12 bases; bases outside gene matches: 7. The CDR3 runs to 15 residues. Material: blood. This TCR was recovered from an older man in good health. V usage is TRBV24-1 and J usage is TRBJ2-1; TRBD2 aligns across 14 bases. CDR3 DNA sequence: TGTGCCACCAGTGACCCCGGGACTAGCGGGGGAGGGCAGTTCTTC. Translating it yields CATSDPGTSGGGQFF.